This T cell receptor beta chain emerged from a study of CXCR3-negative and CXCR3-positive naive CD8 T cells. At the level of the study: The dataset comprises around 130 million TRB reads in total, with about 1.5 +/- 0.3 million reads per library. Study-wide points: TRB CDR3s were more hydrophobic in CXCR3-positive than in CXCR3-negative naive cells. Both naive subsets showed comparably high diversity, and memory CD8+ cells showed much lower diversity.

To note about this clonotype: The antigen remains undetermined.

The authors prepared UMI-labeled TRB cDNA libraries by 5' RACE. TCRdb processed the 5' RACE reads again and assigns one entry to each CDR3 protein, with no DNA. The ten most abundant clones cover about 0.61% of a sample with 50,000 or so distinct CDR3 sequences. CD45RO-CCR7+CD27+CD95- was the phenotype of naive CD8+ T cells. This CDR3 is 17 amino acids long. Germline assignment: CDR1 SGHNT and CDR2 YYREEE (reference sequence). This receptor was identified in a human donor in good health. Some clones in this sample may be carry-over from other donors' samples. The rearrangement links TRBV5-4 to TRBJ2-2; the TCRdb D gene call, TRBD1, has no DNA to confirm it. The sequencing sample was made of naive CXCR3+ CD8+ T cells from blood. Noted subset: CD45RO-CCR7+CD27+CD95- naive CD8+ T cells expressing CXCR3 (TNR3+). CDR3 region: CASSHGTEIWNTGELFF.